These T cell receptor beta chains were read from a single sample in a study of T-cell memory formation after mild COVID-19. TCRdb analysed the 5' RACE reads with MiXCR anew, one entry per CDR3 protein. This sample has 180,000 or so distinct CDR3 sequences; roughly 12% occur once, and the top ten carry about 3.5%. Sequenced material: PBMCs or a T cell subset sorted from them (not recorded which). The origin of the receptors is a man younger than 35 who had mild COVID-19 (a few samples of this study predate the infection). Cell type and time point are not known. Both conserved end residues are part of each CDR3. D genes are given only for firm matches. Clone size is shown for a subset of rows, as once, few, many or a class of expanded clone.

d_call clone_size v_call cdr3_aa
TRBD2 - TRBV10-3 CATQLAGATETQYF
- few TRBV12-3/TRBV12-4 CASSRWDTRNEKLFF
- few TRBV5-1 CASSLVSNTGELFF
- few TRBV7-3 CASSKYPLGGGGHTGELFF
- few TRBV7-2 CASSSNNQPQHF
TRBD1 - TRBV4-3 CASSTTGTGDETQYF
TRBD1 - TRBV10-3 CAISGGQGNQPQHF
- few TRBV12-3/TRBV12-4 CASSWEGLDEKLFF
TRBD1 once TRBV7-9 CASSLDTAGGQKLFF
- many TRBV5-1 CASSFPGATDTQYF
- - TRBV4-1 CASSQEWTPRHYGYTF
- few TRBV6-2/TRBV6-3 CASSGLRGYQPQHF
- few TRBV7-2 CASTLDRSGANVLTF
- - TRBV7-9 CASSRSRGFRETQYF
- - TRBV3-1 CASSQSEGYGYTF
- - TRBV20-1 CSARVTWGRGNQETQYF
- few TRBV7-2 CASSFATNNQPQHF
- - TRBV7-9 CASSPDSASHEKLFF
TRBD2 many TRBV4-2 CASSQDFAASGVAGELFF